Below, 7 T cell receptor beta chains from the same sample are listed, as sequenced in a study of cytomegalovirus exposure and HLA in healthy donors. 60 Vbeta and 13 Jbeta primers were used in PCR. Using immunoSEQ multiplex PCR, the repertoire was profiled, and TCRdb retains in-frame clones only, with some absent. The table has some 170,000 clones, more than 75% seen once. Specimen: PBMCs. All receptors derive from a young man in good health and CMV-seropositive.

The chain has TRBV10-3 and TRBJ1-3; 10 bases fit TRBD1. Germline V gene sequence: CDR1 ENHRY, CDR2 SYGVKD. Trimming removed 5 bases from V and 0 bases from J; junction bases left unmatched: 7. The CDR3 runs 17 residues. The CDR3 nucleotides are TGTGCCATCAGTCTCCGGGACAGGGGAAGCTCTGGAAACACCATATATTTT. Translating gives CAISLRDRGSSGNTIYF.

Regarding this clone: One end of the junction is discordant with germline, which a read error may explain. The genes are TRBV7-9 and TRBJ1-2, with 8 nucleotides matching TRBD1. In germline, CDR1 is SEHNR, CDR2 FQNEAQ (reference sequence). The CDR3 is 14 residues long. The CDR3 loop is CSSSFGTGGDGYTF. CDR3 DNA sequence: TGTTCCAGCAGCTTTGGAACAGGGGGAGATGGCTACACCTTC.

The rearrangement uses TRBV10-3 and TRBJ2-7; D may be TRBD2 (5 bases). Germline values: CDR1 ENHRY, CDR2 SYGVKD. The CDR3 consists of 14 residues. V was cut by 2 bases and J by 1 base, with 9 bases left in between. The DNA of the CDR3 is TGTGCCATCAGTGAGCTAGCCAAGTCCTACGAGCAGTACTTC. As protein: CAISELAKSYEQYF.

This clone was counted a single time. The CDR3 nucleotides are TGTGCCAGCAGTACCAGGGAGGTGCACACTGAAGCTTTCTTT. Amino acids: CASSTREVHTEAFF. The V gene is TRBV27, the J gene TRBJ1-1; possibly TRBD1 for D (5 bases). This CDR3 contains 14 residues. The germline CDR1 and CDR2 sequences are MNHEY and SMNVEV (reference sequence). Trimming took 5 bases from V and 3 from J, leaving 13 bases between them.

The chain is built from TRBV5-5 and TRBJ1-6; 7 positions agree with TRBD1. Germline V gene lookup returns CDR1 SGHKS and CDR2 YYEKEE (reference sequence). V shed 4 bases and J 10 bases; nucleotides not matched to a gene: 2. This CDR3 comprises 12 residues. The DNA of the CDR3 is TGTGCCAGCAGCGACAGGGAATCACCCCTCCACTTT. As protein: CASSDRESPLHF.

This sequence joins TRBV19 and TRBJ2-1, with 9 bases fitting TRBD1. The germline V gene has CDR1 LNHDA and CDR2 SQIVND (reference sequence). Losses at the gene ends were 3 bases for V and 4 bases for J; bases not matched to a gene: 4. The CDR3 has 15 amino acids. The CDR3 DNA is TGTGCCAGTAGTATCTTGACAGGGGGATACAATGAGCAGTTCTTC. Protein: CASSILTGGYNEQFF.

The chain recombines TRBV5-1 with TRBJ1-3, with D possibly TRBD1 on 5 matching bases. The V gene's germline CDR1 is SGHRS and CDR2 YFSETQ. V lost 6 bases and J lost 0, with 10 bases in between. The CDR3 runs to 14 residues. CDR3: CASTDRSSGNTIYF. CDR3 nucleotides: TGCGCCAGCACCGACAGAAGCTCTGGAAACACCATATATTTT.